This T cell receptor (beta chain) was sequenced for a study of blood T cell repertoires in COVID-19. Sequencing was performed with immunoSEQ multiplex PCR; in TCRdb, only in-frame clones are kept and a portion is missing. Of 86,000 or so clones listed, more than 75% are singletons. CDR1 is SGHRS, CDR2 YFSETQ, per germline. CDR3 length: 13 amino acids. Trimming cost V 1 base and J 8 bases, with 9 bases left between them. The sequenced sample consisted of peripheral blood. This clonotype originated in a man between 50 and 59 years old with active or convalescent COVID-19. This chain links TRBV5-1 with TRBJ1-4; TRBD1 is a possible D gene (5 bases). CDR3 coding DNA: TGCGCCAGCAGCTTGCAGGGAGGGGAAAAACTGTTTTTT. Translating it yields CASSLQGGEKLFF.